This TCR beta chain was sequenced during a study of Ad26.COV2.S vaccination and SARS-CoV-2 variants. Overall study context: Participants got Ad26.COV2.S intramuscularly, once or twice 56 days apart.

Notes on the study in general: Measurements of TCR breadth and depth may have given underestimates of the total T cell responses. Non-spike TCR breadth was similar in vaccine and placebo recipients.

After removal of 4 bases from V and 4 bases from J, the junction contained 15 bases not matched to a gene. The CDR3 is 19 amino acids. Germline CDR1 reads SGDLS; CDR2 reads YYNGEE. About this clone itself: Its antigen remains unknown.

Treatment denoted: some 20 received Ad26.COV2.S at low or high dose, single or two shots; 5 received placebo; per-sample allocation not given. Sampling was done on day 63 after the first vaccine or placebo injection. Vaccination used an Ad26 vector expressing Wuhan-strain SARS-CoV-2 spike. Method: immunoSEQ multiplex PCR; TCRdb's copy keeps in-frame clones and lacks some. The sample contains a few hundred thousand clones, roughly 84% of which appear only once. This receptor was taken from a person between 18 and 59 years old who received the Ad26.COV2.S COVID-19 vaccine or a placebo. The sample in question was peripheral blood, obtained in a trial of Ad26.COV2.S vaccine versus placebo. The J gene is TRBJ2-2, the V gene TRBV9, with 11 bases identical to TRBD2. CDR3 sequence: CASSSSSVAGGPGTGELFF. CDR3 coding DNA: TGTGCCAGCAGCTCATCCTCGGTAGCGGGGGGGCCGGGCACCGGGGAGCTGTTTTTT.